Sequencing of this T cell receptor beta chain was carried out in a study of T cells in Graves' hyperthyroidism and ophthalmopathy. Study at large: Specimen type is peripheral blood, collected at initial diagnosis prior to any treatment.

Amplified TCR beta CDR3 regions came from RNA transcripts. The study used the HTBI primer set for a first-round RT-PCR of the TCR CDR3. TCRdb analysed the multiplex PCR reads with MiXCR anew, one entry per CDR3 protein. The table shows 300,000 to 400,000 distinct CDR3 sequences, with about 18% occurring only once. Diagnoses rested on clinical symptoms, serum thyroxine and TRAb, thyroid ultrasound and orbital computed tomography. The germline gives CDR1 SQVTM, CDR2 ANQGSEA. V was pared by 1 base and J by 4 bases, with 10 bases between. The CDR3 covers 13 residues. The receptor was isolated from a woman between 45 and 60 years old with Graves' hyperthyroidism. The rearrangement links TRBV29-1 to TRBJ1-2; D gene unclear. Sequencing was performed on blood. CDR3 region: CSVEVPERYGYTF. The CDR3 bases are TGCAGCGTTGAAGTCCCGGAACGCTATGGCTACACCTTC.